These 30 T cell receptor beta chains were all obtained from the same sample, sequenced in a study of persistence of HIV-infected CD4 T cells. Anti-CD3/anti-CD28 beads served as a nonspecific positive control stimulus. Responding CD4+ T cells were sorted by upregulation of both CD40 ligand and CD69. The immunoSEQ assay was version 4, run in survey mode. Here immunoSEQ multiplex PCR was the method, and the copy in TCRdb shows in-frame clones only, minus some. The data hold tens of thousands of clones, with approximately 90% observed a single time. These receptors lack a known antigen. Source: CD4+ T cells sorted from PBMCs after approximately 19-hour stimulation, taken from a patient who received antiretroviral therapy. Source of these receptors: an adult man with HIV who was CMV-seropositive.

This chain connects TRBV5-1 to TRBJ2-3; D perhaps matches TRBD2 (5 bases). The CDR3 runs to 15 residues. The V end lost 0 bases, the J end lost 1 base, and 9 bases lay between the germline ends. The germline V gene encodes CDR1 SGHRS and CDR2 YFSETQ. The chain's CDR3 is CASSLGGLGTDTQYF. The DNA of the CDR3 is TGCGCCAGCAGCTTGGGAGGGCTCGGCACAGATACGCAGTATTTT.

This chain's CDR3 is CASGRGGLNEQFF. CDR3 DNA sequence: TGTGCCAGCGGGCGCGGGGGGCTTAATGAGCAGTTCTTC. This sequence joins TRBV2 and TRBJ2-1; TRBD2 agrees at 8 bases. Looked up from germline, CDR1 is SNHLY and CDR2 is FYNNEI. The length of the CDR3 is 13 residues. J lost 7 bases, V lost 8 bases, and 7 bases had no gene match.

Here the CDR3 reads CASSKVGLAPKHRGAVF. The CDR3 DNA follows: TGTGCCAGCAGCAAAGTCGGACTAGCACCCAAACACCGGGGAGCTGTTTTT. The chain has TRBV21-1 and TRBJ2-2; the table's D call, TRBD2, was not checked against the DNA. TRBV21-1 is a listed pseudogene. This CDR3 comprises 17 residues.

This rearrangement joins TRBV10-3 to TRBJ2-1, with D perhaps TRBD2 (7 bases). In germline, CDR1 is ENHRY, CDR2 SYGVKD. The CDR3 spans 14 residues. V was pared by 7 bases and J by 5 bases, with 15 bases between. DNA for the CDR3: TGTGCCATCACGGGCCAGCGGGACAACAATGAGCAGTTCTTC. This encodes CAITGQRDNNEQFF.

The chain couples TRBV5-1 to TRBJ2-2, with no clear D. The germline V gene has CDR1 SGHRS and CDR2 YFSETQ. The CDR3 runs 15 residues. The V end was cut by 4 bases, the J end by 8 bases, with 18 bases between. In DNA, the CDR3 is TGCGCCAGCAGCCCGATCCAACAAAGCCAAGGGGAGCTGTTTTTT. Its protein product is CASSPIQQSQGELFF.

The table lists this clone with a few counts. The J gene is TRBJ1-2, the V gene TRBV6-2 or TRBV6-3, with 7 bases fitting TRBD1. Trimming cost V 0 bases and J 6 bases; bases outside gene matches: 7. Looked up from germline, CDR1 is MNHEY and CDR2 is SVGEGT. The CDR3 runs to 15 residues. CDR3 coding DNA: TGTGCCAGCAGTTACTCAAGGGGGCTACAGGATGGCTACACCTTC. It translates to CASSYSRGLQDGYTF.

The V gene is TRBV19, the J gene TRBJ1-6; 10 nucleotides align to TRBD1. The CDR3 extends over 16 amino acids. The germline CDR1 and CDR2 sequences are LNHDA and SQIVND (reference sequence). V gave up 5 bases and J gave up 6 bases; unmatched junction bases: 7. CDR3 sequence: CASSRRTGGSNSPLHF. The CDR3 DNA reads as TGTGCCAGTAGTCGGCGGACAGGGGGGAGTAATTCACCCCTCCACTTT.

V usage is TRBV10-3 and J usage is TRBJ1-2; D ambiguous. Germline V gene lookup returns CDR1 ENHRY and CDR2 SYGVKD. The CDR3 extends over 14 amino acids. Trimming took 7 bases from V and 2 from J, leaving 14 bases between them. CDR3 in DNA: TGTGCCATCACAGTAACCGGCGCAAACTATGGCTACACCTTC. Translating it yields CAITVTGANYGYTF.

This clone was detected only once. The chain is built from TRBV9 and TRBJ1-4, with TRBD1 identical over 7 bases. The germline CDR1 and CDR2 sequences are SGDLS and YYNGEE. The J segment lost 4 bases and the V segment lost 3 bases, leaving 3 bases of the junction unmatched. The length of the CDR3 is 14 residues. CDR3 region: CASSGGQLNEKLFF. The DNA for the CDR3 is TGTGCCAGCAGCGGGGGACAGCTTAATGAAAAACTGTTTTTT.

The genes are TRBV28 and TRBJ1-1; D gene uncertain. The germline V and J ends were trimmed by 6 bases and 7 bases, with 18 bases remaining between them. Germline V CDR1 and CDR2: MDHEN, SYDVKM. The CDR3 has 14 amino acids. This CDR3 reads CASSYRSGHLEAFF. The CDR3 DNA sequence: TGTGCCAGCAGCTACCGTTCGGGCCACCTTGAAGCTTTCTTT.

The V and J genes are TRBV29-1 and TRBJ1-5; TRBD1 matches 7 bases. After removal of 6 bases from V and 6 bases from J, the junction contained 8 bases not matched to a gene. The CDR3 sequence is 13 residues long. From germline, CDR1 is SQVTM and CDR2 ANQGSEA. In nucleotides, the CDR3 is TGCAGCGTACTAACAGGGGCAGGTCAGCCCCAGCATTTT. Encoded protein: CSVLTGAGQPQHF.

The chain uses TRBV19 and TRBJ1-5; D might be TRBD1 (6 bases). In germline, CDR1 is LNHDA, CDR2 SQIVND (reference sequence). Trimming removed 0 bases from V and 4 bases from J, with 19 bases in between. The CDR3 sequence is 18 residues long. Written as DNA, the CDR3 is TGTGCCAGTAGTATAGACCCACCACAGGGCTTGGGGAATCAGCCCCAGCATTTT. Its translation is CASSIDPPQGLGNQPQHF.

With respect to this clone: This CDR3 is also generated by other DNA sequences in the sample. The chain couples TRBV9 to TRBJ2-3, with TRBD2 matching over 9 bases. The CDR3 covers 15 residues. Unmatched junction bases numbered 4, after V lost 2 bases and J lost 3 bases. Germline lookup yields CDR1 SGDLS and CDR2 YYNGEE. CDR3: CASSVSGGGTDTQYF. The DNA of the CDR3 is TGTGCCAGCAGCGTTAGCGGGGGTGGAACAGATACGCAGTATTTT.

The chain's CDR3 is CASSTQGGGLTEAFF. The CDR3 nucleotides are TGTGCCAGCAGCACCCAGGGAGGGGGCTTGACTGAAGCTTTCTTT. The V and J genes are TRBV7-3 and TRBJ1-1; TRBD1 matches at 7 bases. CDR1 and CDR2 from the germline V gene are SGHTA and FQGTGA. After removal of 5 bases from V and 5 bases from J, the junction contained 11 bases not matched to a gene. The CDR3 covers 15 residues.

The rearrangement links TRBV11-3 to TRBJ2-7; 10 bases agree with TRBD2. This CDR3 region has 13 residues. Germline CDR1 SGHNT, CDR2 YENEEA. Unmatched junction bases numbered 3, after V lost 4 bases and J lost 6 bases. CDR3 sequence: CASSSQRGGEQYF. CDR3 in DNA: TGTGCCAGCAGCTCCCAGCGGGGGGGCGAGCAGTACTTC.

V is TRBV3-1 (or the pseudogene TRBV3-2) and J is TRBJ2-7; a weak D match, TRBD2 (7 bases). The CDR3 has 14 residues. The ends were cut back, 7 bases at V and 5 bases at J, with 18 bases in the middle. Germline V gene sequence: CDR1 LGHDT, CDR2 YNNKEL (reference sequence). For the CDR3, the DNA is TGTGCCAGCACCCATGGGGGGGCTCCAAACGAGCAGTACTTC. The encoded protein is CASTHGGAPNEQYF.

CDR3 sequence (DNA): TGTGCCAGCAGTTACTCGAGTACTGGTTATAGCAATCAGCCCCAGCATTTT. The encoded protein is CASSYSSTGYSNQPQHF. The rearrangement links TRBV6-2 or TRBV6-3 to TRBJ1-5; D remains unclear. This CDR3 region has 17 residues. Germline CDR1 MNHEY, CDR2 SVGEGT. V lost 0 bases, J lost 0 bases, and 12 bases lay in between.

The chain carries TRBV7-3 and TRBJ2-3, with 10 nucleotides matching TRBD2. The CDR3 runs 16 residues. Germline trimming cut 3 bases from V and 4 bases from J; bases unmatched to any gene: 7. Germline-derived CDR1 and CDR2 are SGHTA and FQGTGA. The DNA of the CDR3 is TGTGCCAGCAGCTTCCTTCAGCGGGGGGGAGCAGATACGCAGTATTTT. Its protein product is CASSFLQRGGADTQYF. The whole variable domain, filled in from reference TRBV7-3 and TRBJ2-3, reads GAGVSQTPSNKVTEKGKYVELRCDPISGHTALYWYRQSLGQGPEFLIYFQGTGAADDSGLPNDRFFAVRPEGSVSTLKIQRTERGDSAVYLCASSFLQRGGADTQYFGPGTRLTVL.

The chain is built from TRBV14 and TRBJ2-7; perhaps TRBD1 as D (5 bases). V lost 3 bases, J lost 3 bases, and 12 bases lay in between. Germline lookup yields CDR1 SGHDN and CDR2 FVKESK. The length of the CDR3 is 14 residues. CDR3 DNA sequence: TGTGCCAGCAGCCACCAAGGGGCCTTCTACGAGCAGTACTTC. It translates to CASSHQGAFYEQYF.

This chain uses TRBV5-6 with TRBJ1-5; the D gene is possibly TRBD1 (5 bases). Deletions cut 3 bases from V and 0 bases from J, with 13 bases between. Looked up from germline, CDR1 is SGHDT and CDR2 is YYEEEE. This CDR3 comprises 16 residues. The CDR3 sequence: CASSSMGDYSNQPQHF. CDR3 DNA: TGTGCCAGCAGCTCAATGGGGGATTATAGCAATCAGCCCCAGCATTTT. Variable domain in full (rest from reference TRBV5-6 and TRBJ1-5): DAGVTQSPTHLIKTRGQQVTLRCSPKSGHDTVSWYQQALGQGPQFIFQYYEEEERQRGNFPDRFSGHQFPNYSSELNVNALLLGDSALYLCASSSMGDYSNQPQHFGDGTRLSIL.

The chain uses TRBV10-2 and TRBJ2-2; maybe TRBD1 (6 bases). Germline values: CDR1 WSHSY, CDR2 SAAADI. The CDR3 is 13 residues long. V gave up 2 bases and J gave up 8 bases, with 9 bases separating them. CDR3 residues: CASSEVDRGELFF. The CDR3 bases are TGCGCCAGCAGTGAGGTAGACAGGGGGGAGCTGTTTTTT.

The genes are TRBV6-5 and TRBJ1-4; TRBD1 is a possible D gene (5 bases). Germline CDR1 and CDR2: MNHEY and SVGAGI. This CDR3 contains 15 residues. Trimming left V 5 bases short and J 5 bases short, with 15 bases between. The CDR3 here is CASSTRQRKNEKLFF. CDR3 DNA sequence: TGTGCCAGCAGTACCCGACAGAGGAAAAATGAAAAACTGTTTTTT.

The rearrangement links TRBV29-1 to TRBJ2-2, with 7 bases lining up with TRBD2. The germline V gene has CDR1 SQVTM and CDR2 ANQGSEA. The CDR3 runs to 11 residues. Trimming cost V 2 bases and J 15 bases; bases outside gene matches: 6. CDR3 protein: CSVERGERLFF. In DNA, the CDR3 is TGCAGCGTTGAACGGGGGGAGAGGTTGTTTTTT.

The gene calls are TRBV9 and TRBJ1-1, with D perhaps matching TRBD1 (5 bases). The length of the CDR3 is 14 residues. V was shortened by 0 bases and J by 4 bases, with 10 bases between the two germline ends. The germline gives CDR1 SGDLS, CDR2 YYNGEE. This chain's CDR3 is CASSVGPGSTEAFF. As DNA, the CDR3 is TGTGCCAGCAGCGTAGGTCCAGGGTCCACTGAAGCTTTCTTT. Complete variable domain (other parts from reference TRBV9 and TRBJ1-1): DSGVTQTPKHLITATGQRVTLRCSPRSGDLSVYWYQQSLDQGLQFLIQYYNGEERAKGNILERFSAQQFPDLHSELNLSSLELGDSALYFCASSVGPGSTEAFFGQGTRLTVV.

CDR3 residues: CASSAIGRGQPQHF. DNA of the CDR3: TGTGCCAGCTCGGCCATAGGACGGGGGCAGCCCCAGCATTTT. The V and J genes are TRBV18 and TRBJ1-5, with D perhaps matching TRBD1 (5 bases). CDR1 is KGHSH and CDR2 is LQKENI in the germline V gene. V lost 6 bases and J lost 7, with 16 bases in between. CDR3 length: 14 amino acids.

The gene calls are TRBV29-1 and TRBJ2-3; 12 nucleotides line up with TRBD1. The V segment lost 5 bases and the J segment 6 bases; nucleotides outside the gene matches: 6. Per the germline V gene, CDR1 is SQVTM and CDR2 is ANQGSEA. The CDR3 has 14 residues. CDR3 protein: CSVKGDRGPDTQYF. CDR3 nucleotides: TGCAGCGTTAAAGGGGACAGGGGGCCGGATACGCAGTATTTT.

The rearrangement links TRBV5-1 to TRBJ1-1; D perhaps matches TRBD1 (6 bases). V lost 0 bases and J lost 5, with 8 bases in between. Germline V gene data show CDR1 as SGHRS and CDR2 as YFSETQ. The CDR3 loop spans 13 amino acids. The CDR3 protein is CASSLDRVTEAFF. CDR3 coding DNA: TGCGCCAGCAGCTTGGACAGGGTAACTGAAGCTTTCTTT.

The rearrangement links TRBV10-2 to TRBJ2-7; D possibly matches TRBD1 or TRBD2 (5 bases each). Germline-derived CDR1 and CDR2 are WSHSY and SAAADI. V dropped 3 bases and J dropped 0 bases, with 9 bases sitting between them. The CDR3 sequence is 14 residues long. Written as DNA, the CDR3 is TGCGCCAGCAGTGACAAAGGGACCTCCTACGAGCAGTACTTC. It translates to CASSDKGTSYEQYF.

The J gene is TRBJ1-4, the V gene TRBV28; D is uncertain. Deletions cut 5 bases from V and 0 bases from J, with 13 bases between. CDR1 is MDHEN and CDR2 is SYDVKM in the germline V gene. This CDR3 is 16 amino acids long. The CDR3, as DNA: TGTGCCAGCAGTCACCGGGTAATTGCAACTAATGAAAAACTGTTTTTT. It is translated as CASSHRVIATNEKLFF. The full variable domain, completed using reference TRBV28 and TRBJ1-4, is DVKVTQSSRYLVKRTGEKVFLECVQDMDHENMFWYRQDPGLGLRLIYFSYDVKMKEKGDIPEGYSVSREKKERFSLILESASTNQTSMYLCASSHRVIATNEKLFFGSGTQLSVL.

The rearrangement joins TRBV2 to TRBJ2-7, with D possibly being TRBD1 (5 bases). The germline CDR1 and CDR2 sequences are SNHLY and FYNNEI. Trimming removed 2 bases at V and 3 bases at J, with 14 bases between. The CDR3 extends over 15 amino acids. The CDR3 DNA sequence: TGTGCCAGCAGTGAATCCCAGGGTATGTTCTACGAGCAGTACTTC. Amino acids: CASSESQGMFYEQYF.